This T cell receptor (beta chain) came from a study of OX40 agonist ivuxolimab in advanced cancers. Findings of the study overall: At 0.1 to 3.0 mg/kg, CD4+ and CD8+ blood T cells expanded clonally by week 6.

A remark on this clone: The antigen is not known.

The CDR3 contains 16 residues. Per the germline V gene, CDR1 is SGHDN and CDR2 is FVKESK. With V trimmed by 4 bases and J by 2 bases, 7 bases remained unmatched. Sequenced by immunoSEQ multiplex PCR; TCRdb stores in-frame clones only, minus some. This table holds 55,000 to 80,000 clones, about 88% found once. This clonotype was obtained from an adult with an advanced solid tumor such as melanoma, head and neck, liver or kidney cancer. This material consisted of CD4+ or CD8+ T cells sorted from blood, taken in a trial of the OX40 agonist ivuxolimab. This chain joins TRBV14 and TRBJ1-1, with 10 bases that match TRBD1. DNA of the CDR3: TGTGCCAGCAGCCCAAGACAGGGGGCCGGTAACACTGAAGCTTTCTTT. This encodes CASSPRQGAGNTEAFF.